These 31 T cell receptor beta chains were all obtained from the same sample, sequenced in a study of blood T cell repertoires in COVID-19. Sequenced by immunoSEQ multiplex PCR; TCRdb stores in-frame clones only, minus some. Among around 210,000 clones, 75% to 85% were seen once, and the ten largest hold 4.5% to 6%. Sample: peripheral blood. These receptors all stem from a man aged 50 or older with COVID-19, enrolled during active disease.

The chain joins TRBV7-2 to TRBJ1-4, with 7 bases aligning to TRBD1. This CDR3 comprises 15 residues. Germline CDR1 and CDR2: SGHTA and FQGNSA. After removal of 6 bases from V and 3 bases from J, the junction contained 7 bases not matched to a gene. CDR3 nucleotides: TGTGCCAGCAGACCAACAGGGGCCGCTAATGAAAAACTGTTTTTT. It yields the protein CASRPTGAANEKLFF.

The CDR3 loop is CASSLAGRHNEQFF. In nucleotides, the CDR3 is TGTGCCAGCAGCTTAGCGGGGAGACACAATGAGCAGTTCTTC. This sequence joins TRBV5-4 and TRBJ2-1; 7 bases map to TRBD2. Germline V gene sequence: CDR1 SGHNT, CDR2 YYREEE (reference sequence). This CDR3 has 14 amino acids. V lost 2 bases and J lost 5; bases outside the gene matches: 4.

The chain is built from TRBV10-1 and TRBJ2-7, with a tentative D call TRBD2 (9 bases). V lost 2 bases and J 2 bases, leaving 16 bases between the germline ends. Germline V gene lookup returns CDR1 WNHNN and CDR2 SYGVQD (reference sequence). The length of the CDR3 is 16 residues. In nucleotides, the CDR3 is TGCGCCAGCAGTGAGCAGGGGGCTAGCGGGACCTACGAGCAGTACTTC. This codes for CASSEQGASGTYEQYF.

V is TRBV15 and J is TRBJ1-2, with 8 bases aligning to TRBD1. This CDR3 is 17 amino acids long. V trimming: 0 bases; J trimming: 5 bases; junction bases outside the gene matches: 11. The germline CDR1 and CDR2 sequences are LNHNV and YYDKDF (reference sequence). The CDR3 bases are TGTGCCACCAGCAGAGAGGGACAGGAGGGGAGTTTTTATGGCTACACCTTC. Protein: CATSREGQEGSFYGYTF.

V and J are TRBV30 and TRBJ1-5; tentative D call: TRBD1 (5 bases). This CDR3 is built from 13 residues. Trimming shortened V by 3 bases and J by 3 bases, and 9 bases separated the two germline ends. Germline assignment: CDR1 GTSNPN and CDR2 SVGIG (reference sequence). The CDR3 DNA sequence: TGTGCCTGGAGAGGGGATGACAATCAGCCCCAGCATTTT. It specifies CAWRGDDNQPQHF.

The chain uses TRBV19 and TRBJ2-2; D perhaps matches TRBD2 (6 bases). Germline lookup yields CDR1 LNHDA and CDR2 SQIVND (reference sequence). V was cut by 4 bases and J by 0 bases, with 9 bases left in between. The CDR3 totals 15 residues. CDR3 nucleotide sequence: TGTGCCAGTAGTAGAGGACTAACGAACACCGGGGAGCTGTTTTTT. Its translation is CASSRGLTNTGELFF.

In regard to this clone: This same CDR3 is encoded by further DNA sequences in the sample. The rearrangement joins TRBV12-3 or TRBV12-4 to TRBJ1-2; D not resolved. The CDR3 covers 12 residues. Trimming stripped 3 bases from V and 4 bases from J, with 6 bases between. The CDR3 coding sequence is TGTGCCAGCAGTTTCTCGGGCTATGGCTACACCTTC. Its translation is CASSFSGYGYTF.

DNA for the CDR3: TGTGCCAGCAGCTTGGGGTCTAGCTTAAGGGATACGCAGTATTTT. As protein: CASSLGSSLRDTQYF. The chain employs TRBV5-4 and TRBJ2-3, with D possibly TRBD2 on 5 matching bases. V lost 0 bases to trimming and J lost 6 bases, with 14 bases between them. The CDR3 runs 15 residues. CDR1 is SGHNT, CDR2 YYREEE, per germline (reference sequence).

The V call is TRBV12-2, the J call TRBJ2-3; TRBD1 is the table's D call, not checked against the DNA. TRBV12-2 is marked as a pseudogene. The CDR3 loop spans 17 amino acids. In DNA, the CDR3 is TGTGCAAGTCGCTCCTCCAGGGGGCGGGGGCGCACAGATACGCAGTATTTT. It is translated as CASRSSRGRGRTDTQYF.

The J gene is TRBJ1-1, the V gene TRBV19, with D hard to call. Germline V CDR1 and CDR2: LNHDA, SQIVND (reference sequence). This CDR3 comprises 14 residues. V gave up 7 bases and J gave up 1 base, with 13 bases separating them. The CDR3 sequence is CASTLAGENTEAFF. In nucleotides, the CDR3 is TGTGCCAGTACCCTAGCCGGGGAGAACACTGAAGCTTTCTTT.

The chain employs TRBV25-1 and TRBJ2-5, with D tentatively TRBD2 (6 bases). Germline V gene data show CDR1 as MGHDK and CDR2 as SYGVNS. The CDR3 has 16 amino acids. The V end lost 1 base, the J end lost 7 bases, and 19 bases lay between the germline ends. In DNA form, the CDR3 reads TGTGCCAGCAGTGAATTTGGCGGGGAAGTCCGTGGGACCCAGTACTTC. This encodes CASSEFGGEVRGTQYF.

This clone was picked up one time. This chain links TRBV13 with TRBJ2-1; TRBD2 aligns across 7 bases. Trimming took 8 bases from V and 3 from J; bases not matched to a gene: 16. CDR1 PRHDT and CDR2 FYEKMQ come from the germline V gene (reference sequence). The CDR3 length is 17 residues. The CDR3 DNA sequence: TGTGCCAGCGCTACCGAATCGATGGGGGGGAACTACAATGAGCAGTTCTTC. Its translation: CASATESMGGNYNEQFF.

The chain combines TRBV7-3 with TRBJ2-1; no clear D. The CDR3 covers 13 residues. Trimming stripped 5 bases from V and 10 bases from J, with 15 bases between. Germline lookup yields CDR1 SGHTA and CDR2 FQGTGA. CDR3 in amino acids: CASSPTSLREQFF. CDR3 coding DNA: TGTGCCAGCAGCCCGACAAGCCTCAGGGAGCAGTTCTTC.

This clone was seen a single time. The CDR3 loop reads CASSYSSGGAGEQYF. The DNA of the CDR3 is TGTGCCAGCAGTTACTCGAGCGGGGGCGCAGGCGAGCAGTACTTC. V and J are TRBV6-5 and TRBJ2-7; TRBD2 aligns across 8 bases. Germline V gene sequence: CDR1 MNHEY, CDR2 SVGAGI. The CDR3 spans 15 residues. Germline trimming cut 0 bases from V and 6 bases from J; bases unmatched to any gene: 7.

The chain combines TRBV19 with TRBJ1-1, with a tentative D call TRBD1 (6 bases). This CDR3 region has 18 residues. V lost 6 bases, J lost 5 bases, and 28 bases lay in between. Looked up from germline, CDR1 is LNHDA and CDR2 is SQIVND (reference sequence). CDR3 in DNA: TGTGCCAGTAGATCGTCCGGGATACAGGGAACAAGGAGAACTGAAGCTTTCTTT. Amino acid sequence: CASRSSGIQGTRRTEAFF.

This chain links TRBV20-1 with TRBJ1-5; D unclear. Germline V gene lookup returns CDR1 DFQATT and CDR2 SNEGSKA (reference sequence). V lost 3 bases, J lost 7 bases, and 25 bases lay in between. CDR3 size: 17 residues. The CDR3 nucleotides read TGCAGTGCTAGTCCCGAATGGACTGCAAGTTCAACCCAGCCCCAGCATTTT. It yields the protein CSASPEWTASSTQPQHF.

The J gene is TRBJ1-3, the V gene TRBV9; D not resolved. Germline CDR1 and CDR2: SGDLS and YYNGEE. The CDR3 runs 15 residues. V was pared by 0 bases and J by 2 bases, with 9 bases between. The CDR3 bases are TGTGCCAGCAGCGTAGCTCCGACACCTGGAAACACCATATATTTT. Translating gives CASSVAPTPGNTIYF. The full variable domain, in which reference TRBV9 and TRBJ1-3 provide the parts outside the CDR3, is DSGVTQTPKHLITATGQRVTLRCSPRSGDLSVYWYQQSLDQGLQFLIQYYNGEERAKGNILERFSAQQFPDLHSELNLSSLELGDSALYFCASSVAPTPGNTIYFGEGSWLTVV.

The chain combines TRBV29-1 with TRBJ2-7; 9 bases are a match to TRBD1. CDR1 and CDR2 (germline): SQVTM, ANQGSEA. The trim removed 5 bases at V and 4 bases at J, leaving 9 bases unmatched. The CDR3 spans 14 residues. CDR3 protein: CSVPSRDRVYEQYF. The CDR3 nucleotides read TGCAGCGTTCCGTCCCGGGACAGGGTGTACGAGCAGTACTTC.

This clone was counted a single time. V and J are TRBV4-3 and TRBJ2-7; 8 positions match TRBD1. The junction had 2 bases not matched to a gene; V was cut back by 4 bases and J by 3 bases. The germline V gene has CDR1 LGHNA and CDR2 YSLEER. The CDR3 is 13 residues long. This CDR3 reads CASSRDRSYEQYF. Here the CDR3 DNA reads TGCGCCAGCAGCCGGGACAGGAGCTACGAGCAGTACTTC.

V gene TRBV3-1 (or the pseudogene TRBV3-2) combines with J gene TRBJ2-7; D gene unclear. Per the germline V gene, CDR1 is LGHDT and CDR2 is YNNKEL (reference sequence). The CDR3 extends over 13 amino acids. Trimming left V 6 bases short and J 0 bases short, with 9 bases between. The CDR3: CASRGDSSYEQYF. CDR3 in DNA: TGTGCCAGCAGGGGCGATAGCTCCTACGAGCAGTACTTC.

This chain uses TRBV7-9 with TRBJ2-3, with TRBD2 matching over 7 bases. This CDR3 has 17 amino acids. With V trimmed by 2 bases and J by 1 base, 9 bases remained unmatched. Germline lookup yields CDR1 SEHNR and CDR2 FQNEAQ (reference sequence). The CDR3 DNA reads TGTGCCAGCAGCTTAAAAACCGGCGGGGGAGGCACAGATACGCAGTATTTT. Amino acid sequence: CASSLKTGGGGTDTQYF.

Concerning this clone itself: Within the sample, other DNA sequences also encode this same CDR3. This chain links TRBV18 with TRBJ1-2, with 7 bases aligning to TRBD1. In germline, CDR1 is KGHSH, CDR2 LQKENI. The V and J ends lost 3 bases and 3 bases, in that order; junction bases with no gene match: 1. The CDR3 is 13 amino acids. The CDR3 loop is CASSPGQDYGYTF. In nucleotides, the CDR3 is TGTGCCAGCTCACCCGGACAGGACTATGGCTACACCTTC.

The gene calls are TRBV7-9 and TRBJ2-7, with TRBD2 as a possible D gene (5 bases). The CDR3 sequence is 16 residues long. The germline gives CDR1 SEHNR, CDR2 FQNEAQ (reference sequence). Trimming pared 1 base from V and 3 bases from J, leaving 16 bases between. The CDR3 bases are TGTGCCAGCAGCTTAGTGGGCGGGCGTTGGAACTACGAGCAGTACTTC. Protein: CASSLVGGRWNYEQYF. The entire variable domain, with the rest obtained from reference TRBV7-9 and TRBJ2-7, is as follows: DTGVSQNPRHKITKRGQNVTFRCDPISEHNRLYWYRQTLGQGPEFLTYFQNEAQLEKSRLLSDRFSAERPKGSFSTLEIQRTEQGDSAMYLCASSLVGGRWNYEQYFGPGTRLTVT.

The chain joins TRBV5-1 to TRBJ2-3; 7 positions match TRBD1. V lost 7 bases to trimming and J lost 0 bases; unmatched junction nucleotides: 5. The CDR3 has 14 residues. CDR1 is SGHRS, CDR2 YFSETQ, per germline. The CDR3, as DNA: TGCGCCAGCGATCCGGACAGGAGCACAGATACGCAGTATTTT. Translation gives CASDPDRSTDTQYF.

This rearrangement joins TRBV24-1 to TRBJ2-1, with 9 bases that match TRBD2. V trimming: 5 bases; J trimming: 7 bases; junction bases outside the gene matches: 2. The CDR3 covers 13 residues. Germline assignment: CDR1 KGHDR and CDR2 SFDVKD. CDR3 bases: TGTGCCACCAGTGGCGGGGGGGTAAATGAGCAGTTCTTC. It translates to CATSGGGVNEQFF.

The gene calls are TRBV10-3 and TRBJ1-2; 7 bases match TRBD1. The CDR3 contains 14 residues. The germline V gene encodes CDR1 ENHRY and CDR2 SYGVKD. Losses at the gene ends were 4 bases for V and 7 bases for J; bases not matched to a gene: 9. This CDR3 reads CAISGQGSQGGYTF. CDR3 sequence (DNA): TGTGCCATCAGTGGACAGGGTTCCCAGGGTGGCTACACCTTC.

The CDR3 loop is CASSDRAPWNSPLHF. The DNA for the CDR3 is TGTGCCAGCAGTGACAGGGCGCCCTGGAATTCACCCCTCCACTTT. The chain joins TRBV6-1 to TRBJ1-6, with D perhaps TRBD1 (5 bases). The CDR3 contains 15 residues. V was clipped by 3 bases and J by 7 bases, with 13 bases between them. Germline lookup yields CDR1 MNHNS and CDR2 SASEGT.

The chain employs TRBV7-3 and TRBJ2-1; no reliable D call. The CDR3 contains 13 residues. V lost 2 bases and J lost 6, with 8 bases in between. Per germline, CDR1 SGHTA and CDR2 FQGTGA. The CDR3 DNA sequence: TGTGCCAGCAGCTTAGCACCCGGCAATGAGCAGTTCTTC. Its protein is CASSLAPGNEQFF.

This rearrangement joins TRBV10-3 to TRBJ2-2; D unclear. Trimming pared 9 bases from V and 5 bases from J, leaving 31 bases between. The CDR3 is 19 residues long. Per the germline V gene, CDR1 is ENHRY and CDR2 is SYGVKD. The CDR3 here is CAIKRRPVINGSDTGELFF. CDR3 nucleotides: TGTGCCATTAAACGGCGGCCAGTTATCAACGGGTCTGATACCGGGGAGCTGTTTTTT.

The rearrangement joins TRBV6-2 or TRBV6-3 to TRBJ1-2; D call uncertain. CDR1 is MNHEY, CDR2 SVGEGT, per germline. CDR3 length: 13 amino acids. V lost 0 bases to trimming and J lost 6 bases, with 8 bases between them. The CDR3 loop is CASSYSTGDGYTF. The CDR3 bases are TGTGCCAGCAGTTACTCGACCGGGGATGGCTACACCTTC.

This clone appeared a single time. The chain combines TRBV4-1 with TRBJ2-1; tentatively, D is TRBD1 (6 bases). The CDR3 is 12 residues long. V was shortened by 4 bases and J by 7 bases, with 8 bases between the two germline ends. The V gene's germline CDR1 is MGHRA and CDR2 YSYEKL. The CDR3 region is CASSRTGNEQFF. The CDR3 DNA follows: TGCGCCAGCAGCCGAACAGGGAATGAGCAGTTCTTC.